A single T cell receptor beta chain is shown here with its context. These data originate in a study of radiotherapy plus CTLA-4 blockade in lung cancer. Looked up from germline, CDR1 is SQVTM and CDR2 is ANQGSEA. This CDR3 has 12 residues. Between the trimmed V and J ends, which lost 4 bases and 2 bases, there was a span of 7 bases. Method: immunoSEQ multiplex PCR; TCRdb's copy keeps in-frame clones and lacks some. The table lists 100,000 to 150,000 clones, 65% to 85% of them singletons. This TCR came from a human donor with non-small cell lung cancer who had a partial response to radiotherapy plus ipilimumab. The sequencing used peripheral blood, collected from a patient treated with radiotherapy plus ipilimumab. The chain uses TRBV29-1 and TRBJ2-3; D not resolved. The CDR3 sequence: CSVATNTDTQYF. For the CDR3, the DNA is TGCAGCGTTGCGACAAACACAGATACGCAGTATTTT.